This TCR beta chain was recorded in a study of shared clonotypes between healthy human individuals (dated by TCRdb to 2020 to 2021). Looking at the study overall: A few men and a couple of women, aged 18 to 49 years, made up the cohort. To estimate repertoire size and how much clonotype sharing occurs between individuals, the study deeply sequenced the blood TCR repertoires of roughly 5 healthy adults. Between about 0.9 and 10 billion PBMCs per donor were obtained by leukapheresis. For each donor, CD4 naive and CD4 memory were each given three plates, CD8 naive was given two plates, and CD8 memory was given one plate. Different laboratories and diverse techniques were used to prepare libraries and sequence TCR repertoires, to increase sequencing depth and limit assay-specific biases.

Worth noting for this clone: The antigen this receptor binds is unknown. No much larger clone exists at a distance of one base, and base qualities are not known.

Results the study describes overall, beyond this receptor: Because the study included a small number of donors, the genetic and exposure-history diversity represented was limited. Compared with non-shared clonotypes, the clonotypes found in all four sorted-subset donors had higher generation probabilities. Sampling was restricted to blood, and TCR repertoires in tissues likely differ from the TCR repertoires found in blood. Incomplete sequencing was indicated by rarefaction of sorted-subset datasets, despite the large sequencing depth. Pairwise subsampling led to the expectation that sequencing depth would affect the degree of clonotype sharing among donors. Estimated clonotype richness was generally larger for naive than for memory subsets. Around 5.4% of naive CD4, 3.5% of naive CD8, 2.3% of memory CD4, and around 0.4% of memory CD8 clonotypes were shared across several donors.

Looking up the germline V gene yields CDR1 MNHEY and CDR2 SVGAGI. The CDR3 spans 13 residues, from the cysteine through the phenylalanine. The retained sequence is limited to the CDR3, 39 bases, with the frame set at the first base. A distance of 13 bases separates the germline ends of V and J, which lose 8 bases and 5 bases respectively. Using the deep immunoSEQ assay, TCR CDR3 regions were amplified from genomic DNA by multiplex PCR. Extracted genomic DNA from each cell subset was distributed evenly across all wells of several immunoSEQ 96-well plates, and each plate was treated as a replicate. For sorted subsets, about 220 ng of genomic DNA, equivalent to 25,000 to 35,000 T cell genomes, went into each replicate PCR. Purified libraries were measured with a Qubit 3.0 fluorometer, size-checked on a Bioanalyzer 2100, and measured again with the KAPA Library Quantification kit. Every immunoSEQ 96-well plate was sequenced on a separate single-read 150-cycle Illumina NextSeq 550 flow cell. Under the source paper's analysis protocol: Because the immunoSEQ output included only junctional sequences and no quality scores, the filtering could not be the same as the filtering used for full-length reads. Sequences were annotated with PyIR, a Python wrapper for IgBLAST v1.9, and V/J genes and CDR3 were assigned using IMGT germline references. Reads were removed for weak V/J assignments (E-value above 1e-6), missing CDR3, stop codons, out-of-frame junctions, or ambiguous translated residues. A V3J clonotype was defined by an identical inferred V gene, J gene, and CDR3 amino acid sequence. Percentage overlap between repertoires was calculated by dividing the number of shared unique clonotypes by the size of the smaller repertoire. RTK rarefaction, the Chao1 estimator, and Recon v2.1 estimates of unobserved clonotypes were used to assess repertoire richness. For all TCRbeta clonotypes obtained by the gDNA method from a few donors, generation probabilities were computed with OLGA. TCRdb re-hosts the immuneACCESS table, in-frame sequences only. Its copies lack some clones; in the studies checked, an unresolved V gene accounts for under half of them, and the cause for the rest is not known. V and J calls and clone size follow that table, whereas D and trimming were derived from the DNA. The sample table records 650,000 to 750,000 clones; about three quarters of these occur just once. The top ten hold under 2% of the sample.

The donors were healthy, HIV-negative adults who had no recently reported acute infections or vaccinations. All donors were Caucasian adults living in Nashville, Tennessee, USA. CD4+ T cells were enriched by magnetic negative selection, after which naive cells were positively selected on CD45RA and the negative fraction was taken as the memory subset. Blood was collected by leukapheresis, and PBMCs were isolated by Ficoll-Histopaque density gradient centrifugation and then cryopreserved in liquid nitrogen vapor phase. Analytical flow cytometry was used to check the purity and quantity of every magnetically sorted T cell population. Genomic DNA was isolated from each sorted fraction and quantified by UV absorbance on a Nanodrop 2000c.

The V and J segments used are TRBV6-5 and TRBJ1-5; tentative D gene TRBD1, with 6 bases matching. Sequenced input: memory CD4+ T cells sorted from blood. Read against the paper, the sample's cell subset or site label means: CD45RA-negative fraction. The origin of this receptor is a woman younger than 45 in good health. The DNA reads as follows: TGTGCCAGCTCGAAAGGGGGAGATCAGCCCCAGCATTTT. It specifies CASSKGGDQPQHF.